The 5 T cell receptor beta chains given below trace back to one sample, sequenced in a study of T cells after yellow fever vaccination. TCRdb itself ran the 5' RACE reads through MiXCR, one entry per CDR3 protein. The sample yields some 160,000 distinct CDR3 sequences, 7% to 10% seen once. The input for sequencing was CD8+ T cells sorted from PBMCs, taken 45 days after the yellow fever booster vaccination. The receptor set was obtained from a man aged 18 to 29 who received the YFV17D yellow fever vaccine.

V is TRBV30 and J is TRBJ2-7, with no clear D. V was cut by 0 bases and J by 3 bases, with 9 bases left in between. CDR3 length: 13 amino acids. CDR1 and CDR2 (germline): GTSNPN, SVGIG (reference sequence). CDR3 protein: CAWSVLEFYEQYF. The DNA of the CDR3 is TGTGCCTGGAGTGTACTTGAATTCTACGAGCAGTACTTC.

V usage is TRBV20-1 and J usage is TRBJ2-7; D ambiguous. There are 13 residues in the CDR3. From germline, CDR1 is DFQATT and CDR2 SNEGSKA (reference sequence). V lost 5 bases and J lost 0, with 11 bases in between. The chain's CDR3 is CSAGLENSYEQYV. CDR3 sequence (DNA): TGCAGTGCTGGCCTGGAGAACTCCTACGAGCAGTACGTC.

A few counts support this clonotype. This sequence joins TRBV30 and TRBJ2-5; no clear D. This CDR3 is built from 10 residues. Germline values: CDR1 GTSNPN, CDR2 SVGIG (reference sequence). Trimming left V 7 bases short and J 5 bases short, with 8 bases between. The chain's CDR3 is CAYLRETQYF. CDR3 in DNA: TGTGCCTACCTGAGGGAGACCCAGTACTTC.

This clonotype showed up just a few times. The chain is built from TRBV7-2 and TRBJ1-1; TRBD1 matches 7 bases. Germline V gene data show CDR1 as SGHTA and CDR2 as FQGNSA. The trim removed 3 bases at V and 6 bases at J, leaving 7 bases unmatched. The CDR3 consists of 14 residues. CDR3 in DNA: TGTGCCAGCAGCTTGTTTTTAGGGGGCCCTGAAGCTTTCTTT. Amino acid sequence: CASSLFLGGPEAFF.

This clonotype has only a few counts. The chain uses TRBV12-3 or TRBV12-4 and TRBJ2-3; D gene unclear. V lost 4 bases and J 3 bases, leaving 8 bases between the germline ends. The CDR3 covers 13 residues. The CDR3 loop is CASSWARTDTQYF. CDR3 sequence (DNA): TGTGCCAGCAGTTGGGCGAGAACAGATACGCAGTATTTT.